The table lists the clone carrying this T cell receptor beta chain with a count of one. The data derive from a study of shared clonotypes between healthy human individuals. Into CD45RA+ naive and CD45RA-negative memory subsets, the CD4+ cells were split. Data came from immunoSEQ multiplex PCR; TCRdb stores just in-frame clones and leaves some out. The table lists about 1 million clones, about 75% of them singletons, with 1.4% in the top ten. This clonotype originated in a man between 18 and 29 years old in good health. The material sequenced was memory CD4+ T cells sorted from blood. Regarding subset: CD45RA-negative fraction.

In DNA form, the CDR3 reads TGCGCCAGCAGCTTGCAGGGGGCGAGGGGTCAAGAGACCCAGTACTTC. Protein product: CASSLQGARGQETQYF. V gene TRBV5-1 combines with J gene TRBJ2-5; 8 positions agree with TRBD1. Germline V gene data show CDR1 as SGHRS and CDR2 as YFSETQ. V dropped 1 base and J dropped 2; count of bases not matched to a gene: 7. This CDR3 spans 16 amino acids.